The 14 T cell receptor beta chains given below trace back to one sample, sequenced in a study of blood T cell repertoires in COVID-19. Measured with immunoSEQ multiplex PCR; TCRdb has only the in-frame clones, and not every one. The data show 200,000 to 300,000 clones, with approximately 86% seen just once and about 5.2% held by the top ten. The source material was peripheral blood. The receptors originated from a woman in her sixties with COVID-19, enrolled during active disease.

This clone was found a few times. The gene calls are TRBV9 and TRBJ1-2, with a tentative D call TRBD1 (5 bases). The germline V gene has CDR1 SGDLS and CDR2 YYNGEE. V lost 4 bases and J lost 3, with 16 bases in between. The CDR3 covers 15 residues. The CDR3 here is CASSPTAANYYGYTF. The CDR3 nucleotides are TGTGCCAGCAGCCCGACAGCCGCTAATTACTATGGCTACACCTTC. The whole variable domain, filled in from reference TRBV9 and TRBJ1-2, reads DSGVTQTPKHLITATGQRVTLRCSPRSGDLSVYWYQQSLDQGLQFLIQYYNGEERAKGNILERFSAQQFPDLHSELNLSSLELGDSALYFCASSPTAANYYGYTFGSGTRLTVV.

J is TRBJ2-3 and V is TRBV5-1, with 13 bases lining up with TRBD2. From germline, CDR1 is SGHRS and CDR2 YFSETQ. With 4 bases clipped from V and 9 bases from J, the junction kept 8 bases outside the gene matches. The CDR3 is made up of 15 amino acids. CDR3 sequence: CASSPRTSGSTTQYF. DNA for the CDR3: TGCGCCAGCAGCCCTCGGACTAGCGGGAGCACGACGCAGTATTTT.

V usage is TRBV7-8 and J usage is TRBJ2-2, with a weak D call TRBD2 (6 bases). The CDR3 is made up of 17 amino acids. Looked up from germline, CDR1 is SGHVS and CDR2 is FQNEAQ. Trimming took 5 bases from V and 6 from J, leaving 22 bases between them. Written as DNA, the CDR3 is TGTGCCAGCAGCACCCCGGAGTACCGGGAGCAGGCCGGGGAGCTGTTTTTT. Encoded protein: CASSTPEYREQAGELFF.

The chain combines TRBV10-3 with TRBJ2-1, with TRBD2 matching over 12 bases. Germline trimming cut 6 bases from V and 6 bases from J; bases unmatched to any gene: 6. Germline V gene sequence: CDR1 ENHRY, CDR2 SYGVKD. The CDR3 runs to 15 residues. CDR3 nucleotides: TGTGCCATCAGAGTTCTAGCGGGAGGGCTCAATGAGCAGTTCTTC. Protein product: CAIRVLAGGLNEQFF.

The chain recombines TRBV28 with TRBJ2-1; 9 bases line up with TRBD1. The CDR3 spans 17 residues. V dropped 4 bases and J dropped 6; count of bases not matched to a gene: 13. CDR1 MDHEN and CDR2 SYDVKM come from the germline V gene. The chain's CDR3 is CASSWGYLGQGSNEQFF. The CDR3 nucleotides are TGTGCCAGCAGTTGGGGCTATTTGGGACAGGGTTCCAATGAGCAGTTCTTC.

The chain uses TRBV18 and TRBJ1-6; 8 bases fit TRBD1. Germline V lookup: CDR1 KGHSH, CDR2 LQKENI. V was pared by 4 bases and J by 8 bases, with 4 bases of the junction left unmatched. The CDR3 contains 14 residues. Here the CDR3 reads CASSLGQGDSPLHF. Written as DNA, the CDR3 is TGTGCCAGCTCACTCGGACAGGGAGATTCACCCCTCCACTTT.

J is TRBJ2-7 and V is TRBV4-2; TRBD1 matches at 9 bases. The V and J ends lost 0 bases and 4 bases, in that order; junction bases with no gene match: 7. Germline V lookup: CDR1 LGHNA, CDR2 YNFKEQ. The CDR3 runs 16 residues. The CDR3 protein is CASSQEPRGQGYEQYF. The CDR3 DNA reads TGTGCCAGCAGCCAAGAACCCCGGGGACAGGGTTACGAGCAGTACTTC.

Of note for this clone: Other DNA sequences in the sample encode the same CDR3. V gene TRBV9 combines with J gene TRBJ2-1; D perhaps matches TRBD2 (7 bases). The CDR3 runs to 14 residues. Trimming removed 0 bases from V and 7 bases from J, with 11 bases in between. Germline CDR1 and CDR2: SGDLS and YYNGEE. The CDR3 is CASSVGGGRNEQFF. In nucleotides, the CDR3 is TGTGCCAGCAGCGTAGGGGGGGGGCGGAATGAGCAGTTCTTC.

V gene TRBV12-1 combines with J gene TRBJ2-2; the listed D gene, TRBD2, was not tested against the DNA. TRBV12-1 is tagged as a pseudogene. This CDR3 has 16 residues. CDR3 sequence (DNA): TGTGCCAGCAGCTATTCAATAGCGGGAGACACCGGGGAGCTGTTTTTT. Protein: CASSYSIAGDTGELFF.

Only one count was recorded for this clone. The V gene is TRBV7-3, the J gene TRBJ1-1, with a weak D call TRBD1 (5 bases). The V end lost 5 bases, the J end lost 1 base, and 8 bases lay between the germline ends. CDR1 is SGHTA, CDR2 FQGTGA, per germline. The CDR3 extends over 13 amino acids. CDR3 protein: CASSQTGNTEAFF. CDR3 DNA sequence: TGTGCCAGCAGCCAAACAGGGAACACTGAAGCTTTCTTT.

The chain employs TRBV10-3 and TRBJ1-2; D uncertain. The CDR3 is 16 residues long. V was trimmed by 6 bases and J by 4 bases, leaving 21 bases between them. Germline V gene lookup returns CDR1 ENHRY and CDR2 SYGVKD. CDR3 region: CAISPSTVPSSYGYTF. DNA for the CDR3: TGTGCCATCAGCCCATCAACAGTTCCCTCTTCCTATGGCTACACCTTC.

The chain employs TRBV5-5 and TRBJ2-7; 8 bases agree with TRBD1. The V gene's germline CDR1 is SGHKS and CDR2 YYEKEE (reference sequence). The CDR3 is made up of 18 amino acids. V was clipped by 4 bases and J by 2 bases; unmatched bases: 17. The CDR3 reads CASSPSRGRTTGTYEQYF. As DNA, the CDR3 is TGTGCCAGCAGCCCCTCCAGGGGGCGAACCACTGGAACCTACGAGCAGTACTTC.

This chain connects TRBV6-2 or TRBV6-3 to TRBJ2-7; D ambiguous. Trimming removed 3 bases at V and 3 bases at J, with 12 bases between. CDR3 length equals 14 residues. CDR1 is MNHEY, CDR2 SVGEGT, per germline. The CDR3: CASSYTGRHYEQYF. In nucleotides, the CDR3 is TGTGCCAGCAGTTATACTGGCAGACACTACGAGCAGTACTTC.

This clone was counted only a few times. V is TRBV7-2 and J is TRBJ1-5; 9 bases are a match to TRBD1. Germline CDR1 and CDR2: SGHTA and FQGNSA. V shed 5 bases and J 13 bases; nucleotides not matched to a gene: 6. This CDR3 has 12 residues. In DNA form, the CDR3 reads TGTGCCAGCAGCACCCGGACAGGGGCTCAGCATTTT. Translating gives CASSTRTGAQHF.